This is a list of T cell receptor beta chains from one sample in a study of T cell repertoires in cytomegalovirus infection. These receptors' antigens are unknown. TCRdb independently ran MiXCR on the reads; one entry per CDR3 protein. Of 90,000 to 130,000 distinct CDR3 sequences detected, roughly a tenth appear once; the ten largest clones hold about 32%. The specimen sequenced was PBMCs, sequenced either directly or after in vitro stimulation (not recorded which). Every receptor here comes from a human donor in good health (CMV status not recorded). Some clones in this sample may be carry-over from other donors' samples. Each CDR3 is given with its conserved first and last residue. Each record gives: CDR3 length, clone size, D gene, V gene, J gene, CDR3 protein, CDR3 DNA. The D gene is left open where the match is weak. The size field is filled for only some rows; it gives once, few, many or a size class.

11	NA	NA	TRBV27	TRBJ1-2	CASRTNYGYTF	TGTGCCAGCAGGACTAACTATGGCTACACCTTC
16	once	TRBD1	TRBV6-2/TRBV6-3	TRBJ1-2	CASRSTPGQGGYGYTF	TGTGCCAGCAGATCAACGCCGGGACAGGGCGGCTATGGCTACACCTTC
16	many	NA	TRBV18	TRBJ2-2	CASSPPSLGSTGELFF	TGTGCCAGCTCACCACCGTCCCTCGGTAGCACCGGGGAGCTGTTTTTT
14	many	NA	TRBV6-2/TRBV6-3	TRBJ2-7	CASERGGGLGEQYF	TGTGCCAGCGAGAGGGGTGGAGGGCTGGGAGAGCAGTACTTC
16	many	TRBD1	TRBV4-2	TRBJ1-4	CASSNGPGQGDEKLFF	TGTGCCAGCAGCAATGGACCGGGACAGGGGGATGAAAAACTGTTTTTT
14	once	TRBD1	TRBV7-2	TRBJ2-3	CANSQQGGADKQYF	TGTGCCAACAGCCAGCAAGGGGGCGCAGATAAGCAGTATTTT
14	NA	TRBD1	TRBV20-1	TRBJ1-1	CSARGQLLNTEAFF	TGCAGTGCTAGGGGACAGCTCCTGAACACTGAAGCTTTCTTT
14	NA	NA	TRBV28	TRBJ2-7	CASRPEFISYEQYF	TGTGCCAGCAGGCCCGAGTTTATCTCCTACGAGCAGTACTTC
14	many	NA	TRBV4-2	TRBJ2-1	CASSQEIWGNEQFF	TGTGCCAGCAGCCAAGAGATCTGGGGCAATGAGCAGTTCTTC
15	NA	NA	TRBV2	TRBJ1-2	CASSEIRRTTDGYTF	TGTGCCAGCAGTGAAATCAGGAGGACTACCGATGGCTACACCTTC
13	NA	TRBD2	TRBV19	TRBJ2-2	CATRAGGAGELFF	TGTGCAACGCGAGCGGGAGGGGCCGGGGAGCTGTTTTTT
15	many	NA	TRBV7-2	TRBJ2-3	CASSLSGQGTDTQYF	TGTGCCAGCAGCTTAAGTGGGCAGGGGACAGATACGCAGTATTTT
17	NA	TRBD2	TRBV20-1	TRBJ2-3	CSARDDRLAGGLDTQYF	TGCAGTGCTAGAGACGATAGACTAGCGGGAGGGCTGGATACGCAGTATTTT
15	NA	TRBD1	TRBV24-1	TRBJ1-4	CATSDTGTGGGKLFF	TGTGCCACCAGTGATACCGGGACAGGGGGAGGAAAACTGTTTTTT
17	NA	TRBD1	TRBV7-8	TRBJ1-6	CASSTQGAASYNSPLHF	TGTGCCAGCAGCACCCAGGGGGCGGCCTCCTATAATTCACCCCTCCACTTT
11	NA	TRBD2	TRBV20-1	TRBJ2-3	CSATSGYTQYF	TGCAGTGCTACTAGCGGGTATACGCAGTATTTT
13	NA	NA	TRBV11-2	TRBJ2-3	CASSSPGPNTQYF	TGTGCCAGCAGCTCGCCGGGGCCGAATACGCAGTATTTT
14	many	TRBD2	TRBV12-3/TRBV12-4	TRBJ2-7	CASSISGFSYEQYF	TGTGCCAGCAGTATTAGCGGGTTCTCCTACGAGCAGTACTTC